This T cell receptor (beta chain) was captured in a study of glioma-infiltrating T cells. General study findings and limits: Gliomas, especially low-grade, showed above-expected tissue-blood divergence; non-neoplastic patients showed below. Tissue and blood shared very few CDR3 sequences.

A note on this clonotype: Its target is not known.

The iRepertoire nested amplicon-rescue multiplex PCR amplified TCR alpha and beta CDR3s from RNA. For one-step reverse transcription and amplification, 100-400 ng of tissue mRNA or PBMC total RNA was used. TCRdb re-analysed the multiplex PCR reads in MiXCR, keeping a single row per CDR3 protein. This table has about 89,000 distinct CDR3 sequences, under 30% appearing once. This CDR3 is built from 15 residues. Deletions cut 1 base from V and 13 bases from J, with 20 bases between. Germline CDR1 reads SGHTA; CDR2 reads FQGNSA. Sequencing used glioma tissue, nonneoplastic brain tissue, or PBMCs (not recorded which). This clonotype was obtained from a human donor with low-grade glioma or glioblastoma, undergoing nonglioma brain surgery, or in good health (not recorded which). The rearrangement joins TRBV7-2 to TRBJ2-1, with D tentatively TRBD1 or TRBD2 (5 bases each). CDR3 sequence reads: CASSLGGTHQETQFF. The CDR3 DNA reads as TGTGCCAGCAGCTTAGGGGGGACGCACCAAGAGACCCAGTTCTTC.